This is a list of T cell receptor beta chains from one sample in a study of response to subunit inactivated influenza vaccine. TCRdb ran MiXCR on the RT-PCR reads and lists one entry per CDR3 protein. The sample contains 650,000 to 800,000 distinct CDR3 sequences, 14% of which appear only once. The specimen comprised PBMCs from blood, sampled 14 to 15 days before vaccination. These receptors came from a man aged 50 to 60 who received an inactivated influenza vaccine. Each CDR3 is given with its conserved first and last residue. D genes are given only for firm matches. Where a row states a size, it is once, few, many or the class of an expanded clone; other rows omit it.

v_call	clone_size	j_call	d_call	cdr3_aa	cdr3_nt
TRBV12-3/TRBV12-4	few	TRBJ2-1	NA	CASSSSFGQGLGEQFF	TGTGCCAGCAGTTCCTCCTTCGGTCAAGGTTTGGGTGAGCAGTTCTTC
TRBV4-3	many	TRBJ1-6	TRBD1	CASSLQGARNSPLHF	TGCGCCAGCAGCCTCCAGGGGGCGCGTAATTCACCCCTCCACTTT
TRBV7-9	many	TRBJ1-4	NA	CASSPYGGRKAEKLFF	TGTGCCAGCAGCCCATATGGGGGGAGGAAAGCAGAAAAACTGTTTTTT
TRBV4-3	many	TRBJ1-1	NA	CASSQDFGNTEAFF	TGCGCCAGCAGCCAAGATTTTGGGAACACTGAAGCTTTCTTT
TRBV4-3	NA	TRBJ2-3	TRBD1	CASSQYSRGQGDGTDTQYF	TGCGCCAGCAGCCAGTACTCAAGGGGGCAGGGGGATGGCACAGATACGCAGTATTTT
TRBV12-3/TRBV12-4	many	TRBJ1-2	NA	CASSLGGKGAGYTF	TGTGCCAGCAGTTTAGGGGGAAAAGGGGCTGGCTACACCTTC
TRBV4-1	few	TRBJ2-6	TRBD1	CASSQTDRAGANVLTF	TGCGCCAGCAGCCAAACCGACAGGGCTGGGGCCAACGTCCTGACTTTC
TRBV20-1	many	TRBJ2-7	TRBD1	CSTAAGTGIMSYEQYF	TGCAGTACCGCCGCCGGGACAGGCATAATGTCCTACGAGCAGTACTTC
TRBV3-1	NA	TRBJ2-7	TRBD1	CASSQAGGGEQYF	TGTGCCAGCAGCCAAGCAGGGGGCGGCGAGCAGTACTTC
TRBV11-3	NA	TRBJ2-2	TRBD1	CTSSAGQGETGELFF	TGTACCAGCAGCGCCGGACAGGGAGAAACCGGGGAGCTGTTTTTT
TRBV11-2	NA	TRBJ1-5	NA	CASSQSGNSNQPQHF	TGTGCCAGCAGCCAATCGGGGAATAGCAATCAGCCCCAGCATTTT
TRBV6-5	NA	TRBJ2-5	TRBD2	CASSYRASGGAYQETQYF	TGTGCCAGCAGTTACAGGGCTAGCGGGGGGGCTTACCAAGAGACCCAGTACTTC
TRBV6-2/TRBV6-3	NA	TRBJ1-5	NA	CASARVGINQPQHF	TGTGCCAGCGCACGGGTAGGGATCAATCAGCCCCAGCATTTT
TRBV6-2/TRBV6-3	few	TRBJ2-3	TRBD2	CASRGLAGNTDTQYF	TGTGCCAGCAGAGGACTAGCGGGAAACACAGATACGCAGTATTTT
TRBV5-1	few	TRBJ2-5	NA	CASSLGPLRLNQETQYF	TGCGCCAGCAGCTTGGGTCCCCTGAGACTTAACCAAGAGACCCAGTACTTC
TRBV7-9	NA	TRBJ2-3	NA	CATQVRGWTDTQYF	TGTGCCACCCAAGTGAGGGGCTGGACAGATACGCAGTATTTT
TRBV7-2	many	TRBJ1-4	NA	CASSSTTGTLGEKLFF	TGTGCCAGCAGCTCAACTACCGGGACACTGGGGGAAAAACTGTTTTTT
TRBV20-1	NA	TRBJ2-3	TRBD2	CSAISGRADTQYF	TGCAGTGCTATTAGCGGGAGGGCAGATACGCAGTATTTT
TRBV30	NA	TRBJ2-3	NA	CAWSESLTGTQYF	TGTGCCTGGAGTGAGAGTCTGACCGGGACGCAGTATTTT
TRBV10-3	few	TRBJ1-1	NA	CAISVQGGYTEAFF	TGTGCCATCAGTGTGCAGGGAGGTTACACTGAAGCTTTCTTT
TRBV29-1	few	TRBJ2-7	TRBD2	CSVQGTSGRPSYEQYF	TGCAGCGTTCAAGGGACTAGCGGGAGGCCCTCCTACGAGCAGTACTTC
TRBV2	many	TRBJ2-1	TRBD2	CAFCSGTSGRARSYNEQFF	TGTGCCTTCTGTTCAGGGACTAGCGGGAGGGCCAGGTCCTACAATGAGCAGTTCTTC
TRBV3-1	few	TRBJ2-1	NA	CASSRGTGEQFF	TGTGCCAGCAGCCGGGGTACCGGTGAGCAGTTCTTC
TRBV4-3	many	TRBJ2-1	NA	CASSQEPFGVNSYNEQFF	TGCGCCAGCAGCCAAGAGCCCTTCGGCGTAAACTCCTACAATGAGCAGTTCTTC
TRBV2	NA	TRBJ2-2	NA	CASSYGGPHTGELFF	TGTGCCAGCAGTTACGGGGGGCCCCACACCGGGGAGCTGTTTTTT
TRBV15	many	TRBJ1-5	NA	CATSRDSLNQPQHF	TGTGCCACCAGCAGGGACAGCCTTAATCAGCCCCAGCATTTT
TRBV30	NA	TRBJ2-7	TRBD1	CAWRETGGFSYEQYF	TGTGCCTGGAGAGAGACAGGGGGCTTTTCCTACGAGCAGTACTTC
TRBV27	many	TRBJ2-3	TRBD2	CASSFLGREGPTDTQYF	TGTGCCAGCAGTTTTCTGGGGAGGGAGGGTCCCACAGATACGCAGTATTTT
TRBV4-2	many	TRBJ2-1	NA	CASSPTRGSGFDEQFF	TGTGCCAGCAGCCCAACCCGGGGTTCTGGGTTTGATGAGCAGTTCTTC
TRBV20-1	few	TRBJ2-7	TRBD1	CSATRTGALGRRGREQYF	TGCAGTGCCACCAGGACAGGGGCGCTCGGCCGCCGGGGGAGGGAGCAGTACTTC
TRBV20-1	NA	TRBJ2-7	TRBD1	CSATPRGRDEQYF	TGCAGTGCTACCCCCAGGGGGCGCGACGAGCAGTACTTC
TRBV5-1	NA	TRBJ2-7	TRBD1	CASSPVEGQSSYEQYF	TGCGCCAGCAGCCCAGTAGAGGGACAGTCGTCCTACGAGCAGTACTTC
TRBV18	NA	TRBJ1-2	NA	CASSPLGQLYGYTF	TGTGCCAGCTCACCACTCGGGCAGCTCTATGGCTACACCTTC
TRBV4-1	NA	TRBJ2-3	NA	CASSSRGQGRSDTQYF	TGCGCCAGCAGCTCCCGCGGGCAGGGACGGTCGGATACGCAGTATTTT
TRBV5-1	NA	TRBJ2-7	NA	CASSPSGLPAYEQYF	TGCGCCAGCAGCCCGAGCGGCCTCCCGGCCTACGAGCAGTACTTC
TRBV5-5	many	TRBJ2-2	NA	CASSLGPSPNTGELFF	TGTGCCAGCAGCTTAGGACCCAGTCCGAACACCGGGGAGCTGTTTTTT
TRBV5-1	once	TRBJ2-7	TRBD1	CASSPGQGAIGYEQYF	TGCGCCAGCAGCCCGGGACAGGGGGCGATTGGCTACGAGCAGTACTTC
TRBV29-1	NA	TRBJ2-3	TRBD2	CSIWTSVSTDTQYF	TGCAGCATCTGGACTAGCGTCAGCACAGATACGCAGTATTTT
TRBV5-5	few	TRBJ2-2	NA	CASSLAPVGGAGGELFF	TGTGCCAGCAGCTTGGCTCCCGTGGGGGGGGCTGGCGGGGAGCTGTTTTTT
TRBV10-3	few	TRBJ2-2	TRBD2	CAIFRGTSGSNTGELFF	TGTGCCATCTTTCGGGGGACTAGCGGTTCGAACACCGGGGAGCTGTTTTTT
TRBV29-1	many	TRBJ2-5	NA	CSVRDRIQETQYF	TGCAGCGTCAGGGATAGAATACAAGAGACCCAGTACTTC
TRBV7-3	NA	TRBJ2-7	NA	CASSPWFPYSYEQYF	TGTGCCAGCAGCCCTTGGTTTCCCTACTCCTACGAGCAGTACTTC
TRBV12-3/TRBV12-4	NA	TRBJ2-5	NA	CASRQGLGETQYF	TGTGCCAGCAGACAGGGTCTTGGGGAGACCCAGTACTTC
TRBV12-3/TRBV12-4	NA	TRBJ1-1	NA	CASRSTVNTEAFF	TGTGCCAGCAGATCGACAGTGAACACTGAAGCTTTCTTT
TRBV28	NA	TRBJ1-6	NA	CASSLTPSPLHF	TGTGCCAGCAGTTTGACGCCCTCACCCCTCCACTTT